This TCR beta chain was recorded in a study of long-term antiretroviral therapy in people with HIV. The immunoSEQ assay was v3.0, run at survey level. Sequencing aimed at about 35,000-50,000 T-cell genomes per sample. Assay: immunoSEQ multiplex PCR; the TCRdb copy retains only in-frame clones and omits some. The sample holds 37,000 or so clones, about 80% seen once. In regard to this clone: Its antigen is not known.

The CDR3 totals 17 residues. Germline values: CDR1 SGHTS, CDR2 YDEGEE. Trimming left V 0 bases short and J 2 bases short, with 15 bases between. Findings and limits, study-wide: Within the repertoire, clones expanded before ART were dominant at all time points.

Every specimen provided roughly 0.95-11 million cryopreserved PBMC before DNA extraction took place. This clonotype was obtained from a man younger than 40 with HIV. The sample here was unsorted PBMCs, taken 3.4 years after starting antiretroviral therapy. This chain uses TRBV5-8 with TRBJ1-5; no reliable D call. As DNA, the CDR3 is TGTGCCAGCAGCTTGGGGTCTCAGGCCTTCGGCAATCAGCCCCAGCATTTT. This encodes CASSLGSQAFGNQPQHF.